This T cell receptor (beta chain) was sequenced in a study of spatial heterogeneity in lung cancer. This clonotype was picked up one time. Its antigen is currently unknown. With the library built for alpha chains, this beta chain is off target and its frequency is not meaningful. Germline assignment: CDR1 SGDLS and CDR2 YYNGEE. This CDR3 has 13 amino acids. V was clipped by 6 bases and J by 3 bases, with 12 bases between them. Study-level findings and limits: Higher tumor mutation counts went along with higher counts of expanded intratumoral alpha and beta TCRs.

In TCRdb, the 5' RACE reads were re-called with MiXCR into one record per CDR3 protein. This table has roughly 5,000 distinct CDR3 sequences, about 15% appearing once. This sample's time point: sample taken at primary tumor resection. This specimen consisted of lung tumor tissue, obtained at surgery. V usage is TRBV9 and J usage is TRBJ2-5, with D perhaps assigned TRBD1 or TRBD2 (6 bases each). The clonotype originates from a male donor with early-stage non-small cell lung cancer. The CDR3 DNA reads TGTGCCAGCAATTTCGGGGGCGAAGAGACCCAGTACTTC. This translates into CASNFGGEETQYF.